Following are 24 T cell receptor beta chains from one sample sequenced in a study of blood T cell repertoires in COVID-19 (TCRdb year 2020). Library preparation was by the immunoSEQ multiplex PCR assay. The table comes from immuneACCESS by way of TCRdb, which keeps in-frame sequences with V and J called. Part of the clones is missing from these tables; in studies checked, under half for an unresolved V gene and the rest for unknown reasons. This sample comprises approximately 97,000 clones, 80% to 95% of them detected only once. In total, the top ten clones hold roughly 2.1% of the sample. The sequenced sample was peripheral blood. The receptor source for this set is a woman in her fifties or sixties with COVID-19, enrolled during active disease.

V and J are TRBV6-1 and TRBJ1-1, with 9 bases that match TRBD1. The CDR3 runs 15 residues. The germline gives CDR1 MNHNS, CDR2 SASEGT. The V gene end was trimmed by 2 bases and the J gene end by 4 bases; junction bases not matched to a gene: 5. The CDR3 loop reads CASSERTGAFTEAFF. As DNA, the CDR3 is TGTGCCAGCAGTGAAAGGACAGGGGCTTTCACTGAAGCTTTCTTT.

The chain is built from TRBV3-1 (or the pseudogene TRBV3-2) and TRBJ1-2, with D unresolved. Germline values: CDR1 LGHDT, CDR2 YNNKEL (reference sequence). V was clipped by 0 bases and J by 0 bases, with 8 bases between them. The CDR3 is 15 residues long. The CDR3 DNA follows: TGTGCCAGCAGCCAAGATAGTACGGCTAACTATGGCTACACCTTC. This sequence encodes CASSQDSTANYGYTF.

The chain links TRBV10-3 to TRBJ1-2, with D unresolved. Between the trimmed V and J ends, which lost 6 bases and 5 bases, there was a span of 13 bases. CDR3 length: 13 amino acids. Germline V gives CDR1 ENHRY, CDR2 SYGVKD. CDR3 sequence: CAISTERGYGYTF. CDR3 DNA sequence: TGTGCCATCAGCACGGAGCGAGGGTATGGCTACACCTTC.

This clone has only one observation. CDR3 sequence reads: CASSQAGTGVGGYTF. The CDR3 bases are TGCGCCAGCAGCCAAGCCGGGACAGGGGTCGGCGGCTACACCTTC. The rearrangement links TRBV4-3 to TRBJ1-2, with 10 bases matching TRBD1. V lost 1 base to trimming and J lost 8 bases; unmatched junction nucleotides: 7. The germline CDR1 and CDR2 sequences are LGHNA and YSLEER. The CDR3 sequence is 15 residues long.

This clone was seen just once. The chain joins TRBV5-1 to TRBJ2-3; 8 bases are shared with TRBD1. Germline CDR1 is SGHRS and CDR2 is YFSETQ. V shed 4 bases, J shed 3 bases, and the junction held 7 bases outside the gene matches. The length of the CDR3 is 15 residues. This CDR3 reads CASSQQRTGTDTQYF. The CDR3 coding sequence is TGCGCCAGCAGCCAACAAAGGACAGGGACAGATACGCAGTATTTT.

V gene TRBV7-8 combines with J gene TRBJ2-3, with a tentative D call TRBD2 (6 bases). V was clipped by 3 bases and J by 5 bases, with 15 bases between them. The CDR3 covers 15 residues. The germline gives CDR1 SGHVS, CDR2 FQNEAQ. CDR3 region: CASSLERGEVDTQYF. In nucleotides, the CDR3 is TGTGCCAGCAGCTTGGAGCGCGGGGAGGTAGATACGCAGTATTTT.

The V call is TRBV28, the J call TRBJ2-3; D perhaps matches TRBD2 (6 bases). Germline V gives CDR1 MDHEN, CDR2 SYDVKM. The V gene lost 8 bases and the J gene lost 0 bases, with 12 bases spanning the gap. This CDR3 contains 14 residues. The CDR3 here is CASEEGRSTDTQYF. CDR3 nucleotide sequence: TGTGCCAGCGAGGAGGGCCGGAGCACAGATACGCAGTATTTT.

V and J are TRBV30 and TRBJ1-1; TRBD1 matches 8 bases. CDR1 is GTSNPN and CDR2 is SVGIG in the germline V gene (reference sequence). There are 14 residues in the CDR3. V trimming: 1 base; J trimming: 5 bases; junction bases outside the gene matches: 6. The CDR3, as DNA: TGTGCCTGGAGTGGACAGGGGATGAGGACTGAAGCTTTCTTT. Its protein product is CAWSGQGMRTEAFF.

The V call is TRBV6-4, the J call TRBJ1-2; D not resolved. The length of the CDR3 is 15 residues. The V gene's germline CDR1 is MRHNA and CDR2 SNTAGT. Trimming removed 3 bases at V and 4 bases at J, with 15 bases between. As DNA, the CDR3 is TGTGCCAGCAGTGAACAGCCGAACAGTGTCTATGGCTACACCTTC. It specifies CASSEQPNSVYGYTF.

The genes are TRBV5-4 and TRBJ1-1, with TRBD1 matching 9 bases. Losses at the gene ends were 4 bases for V and 1 base for J; bases not matched to a gene: 8. Germline assignment: CDR1 SGHNT and CDR2 YYREEE (reference sequence). The CDR3 covers 16 residues. CDR3 DNA: TGTGCCAGCAGCCCGGACAGGGGAGGGTCGAACACTGAAGCTTTCTTT. It yields the protein CASSPDRGGSNTEAFF.

The rearrangement joins TRBV15 to TRBJ1-5, with 9 bases fitting TRBD1. Germline V CDR1 and CDR2: LNHNV, YYDKDF (reference sequence). This CDR3 is 18 amino acids long. The V and J ends lost 0 bases and 6 bases, in that order; junction bases with no gene match: 12. CDR3 loop: CATSRDKQTGGRSQPQHF. The CDR3 region has the DNA TGTGCCACCAGCAGAGATAAACAAACAGGGGGCAGAAGTCAGCCCCAGCATTTT.

The rearrangement links TRBV24-1 to TRBJ2-1; 9 bases line up with TRBD2. V gave up 6 bases and J gave up 6 bases; unmatched junction bases: 11. The CDR3 has 16 amino acids. CDR1 and CDR2 from the germline V gene are KGHDR and SFDVKD. The CDR3 DNA is TGTGCCACCAGTTCTCCGCGGGGGGGCCTCTCCAATGAGCAGTTCTTC. This encodes CATSSPRGGLSNEQFF.

The chain is built from TRBV19 and TRBJ1-1, with 9 positions matching TRBD1. CDR1 is LNHDA, CDR2 SQIVND, per germline (reference sequence). Trimming removed 6 bases from V and 4 bases from J; junction bases left unmatched: 3. This CDR3 spans 13 amino acids. The CDR3 here is CASRLTGGTEAFF. CDR3 bases: TGTGCCAGTAGGCTGACAGGGGGCACTGAAGCTTTCTTT.

The rearrangement joins TRBV5-1 to TRBJ2-3, with TRBD1 identical over 7 bases. The CDR3 spans 18 residues. Germline values: CDR1 SGHRS, CDR2 YFSETQ. Trimming at V came to 3 bases and at J to 0 bases, leaving 13 bases not matched to a gene. The CDR3: CASSSLGQALTSTDTQYF. CDR3 in DNA: TGCGCCAGCAGCTCCTTAGGACAGGCGTTGACTAGCACAGATACGCAGTATTTT.

This clone came up once. V and J are TRBV5-1 and TRBJ1-2; possible D gene TRBD1, 5 bases. Germline V gene sequence: CDR1 SGHRS, CDR2 YFSETQ. The CDR3 has 13 residues. Between the trimmed V and J ends, which lost 5 bases and 3 bases, there was a span of 11 bases. The CDR3 protein is CASRLQGDYGYTF. The CDR3 region has the DNA TGCGCCAGCAGACTTCAGGGCGACTATGGCTACACCTTC. The variable domain in full, with the rest retrieved from reference TRBV5-1 and TRBJ1-2, is KAGVTQTPRYLIKTRGQQVTLSCSPISGHRSVSWYQQTPGQGLQFLFEYFSETQRNKGNFPGRFSGRQFSNSRSEMNVSTLELGDSALYLCASRLQGDYGYTFGSGTRLTVV.

This rearrangement joins TRBV15 to TRBJ1-6; the D gene is possibly TRBD1 (5 bases). Trimming took off 4 bases at V and 8 bases at J, with 12 bases between the two ends. CDR3 length: 14 residues. Per germline, CDR1 LNHNV and CDR2 YYDKDF (reference sequence). CDR3 residues: CATSIRPRDSPLHF. In DNA, the CDR3 is TGTGCCACCAGCATTAGGCCCAGGGATTCACCCCTCCACTTT.

This chain joins TRBV19 and TRBJ1-3; D gene unclear. This CDR3 has 13 residues. Germline assignment: CDR1 LNHDA and CDR2 SQIVND (reference sequence). Trimming removed 4 bases from V and 1 base from J, with 5 bases in between. CDR3 bases: TGTGCCAGTAGTAGCGGTTCTGGAAACACCATATATTTT. It specifies CASSSGSGNTIYF.

The table lists this clone with a count of one. V is TRBV5-6 and J is TRBJ1-6; D is unclear. The CDR3 totals 14 residues. Germline-derived CDR1 and CDR2 are SGHDT and YYEEEE. The V and J ends lost 0 bases and 7 bases respectively, with 8 bases between them. The CDR3 here is CASSLAGANSPLHF. The CDR3 nucleotides are TGTGCCAGCAGCTTGGCAGGTGCCAATTCACCCCTCCACTTT.

V usage is TRBV29-1 and J usage is TRBJ1-1; the match to TRBD1 covers 9 bases. V trimming: 7 bases; J trimming: 5 bases; junction bases outside the gene matches: 5. This CDR3 has 12 amino acids. CDR1 and CDR2 from the germline V gene are SQVTM and ANQGSEA. CDR3 nucleotides: TGCAGCGCTGACAGGGGGAGGACTGAAGCTTTCTTT. The encoded protein is CSADRGRTEAFF.

The genes are TRBV5-6 and TRBJ2-7; possible D gene TRBD1, 6 bases. V lost 4 bases and J 2 bases, leaving 13 bases between the germline ends. The germline gives CDR1 SGHDT, CDR2 YYEEEE. There are 14 residues in the CDR3. In DNA, the CDR3 is TGTGCCAGCAGCCGAGGACAGTCCACCTACGAGCAGTACTTC. Translation gives CASSRGQSTYEQYF.

The chain employs TRBV30 and TRBJ1-5; 9 bases are shared with TRBD1. The germline V gene has CDR1 GTSNPN and CDR2 SVGIG (reference sequence). The CDR3 runs 14 residues. V was pared by 0 bases and J by 5 bases, with 2 bases of the junction left unmatched. The CDR3 DNA reads TGTGCCTGGAGTGTCACAGGGGGCTATCAGCCCCAGCATTTT. It translates to CAWSVTGGYQPQHF.

This clone was counted only a few times. This rearrangement joins TRBV6-6 to TRBJ2-7, with a tentative D call TRBD2 (5 bases). Trimming cost V 6 bases and J 2 bases, with 11 bases left between them. In germline, CDR1 is MNHNY, CDR2 SVGAGI (reference sequence). The CDR3 loop spans 13 amino acids. CDR3 DNA: TGTGCCAGCAGGCCCGGGGAGACCTACGAGCAGTACTTC. Translated, it gives CASRPGETYEQYF.

CDR3 residues: CASSITQQYYGYTF. The CDR3 DNA sequence: TGTGCCAGTAGTATAACACAGCAGTACTATGGCTACACCTTC. The chain is built from TRBV19 and TRBJ1-2; unclear D gene. The V end was cut by 2 bases, the J end by 3 bases, with 10 bases between. Germline assignment: CDR1 LNHDA and CDR2 SQIVND (reference sequence). There are 14 residues in the CDR3.

The chain has TRBV29-1 and TRBJ1-1, with D perhaps TRBD1 (6 bases). Germline CDR1 SQVTM, CDR2 ANQGSEA. The CDR3 totals 12 residues. The ends were cut back, 8 bases at V and 4 bases at J, with 14 bases in the middle. CDR3 sequence reads: CSLGQHGTEAFF. The CDR3 DNA reads as TGCAGCCTCGGACAGCACGGCACTGAAGCTTTCTTT.